The rows below give T cell receptor beta chains drawn from one sample of a study of blood T cell repertoires in COVID-19. Repertoires were generated with immunoSEQ multiplex PCR, while TCRdb's copy carries only in-frame clones and drops some. The sample includes over 100,000 clones, over 60% of them seen just once. The material sequenced was peripheral blood. The receptors stem from an older woman with acute or convalescent COVID-19. CDR3s include the opening cysteine and the closing phenylalanine or tryptophan. A D gene is named only where the DNA matches it firmly. Only some rows state a clone size, as once, few, many or a class for expanded clones.

j_gene: TRBJ1-2
abundance: NA
d_gene: TRBD1
v_gene: TRBV10-2
CDR3aa: CASSNRTTGVRGYTF
CDR3nt: TGCGCCAGCAGTAATCGAACAACAGGGGTGAGAGGCTACACCTTC

j_gene: TRBJ1-5
abundance: NA
d_gene: TRBD1
v_gene: TRBV6-5
CDR3aa: CASSPNGQGDQPQHF
CDR3nt: TGTGCCAGCAGTCCGAATGGACAGGGGGATCAGCCCCAGCATTTT

j_gene: TRBJ1-2
abundance: NA
d_gene: NA
v_gene: TRBV6-5
CDR3aa: CASSYSAPRRDGYTF
CDR3nt: TGTGCCAGCAGTTACTCGGCCCCGAGGAGGGATGGCTACACCTTC

j_gene: TRBJ1-1
abundance: NA
d_gene: NA
v_gene: TRBV7-2
CDR3aa: CASSVSRVNTEAFF
CDR3nt: TGTGCCAGCAGCGTCTCACGGGTGAACACTGAAGCTTTCTTT

j_gene: TRBJ1-6
abundance: once
d_gene: TRBD1
v_gene: TRBV6-5
CDR3aa: CASSSGQGGSPLHF
CDR3nt: TGTGCCAGCAGTTCAGGACAGGGGGGTTCACCCCTCCACTTT

j_gene: TRBJ1-1
abundance: NA
d_gene: NA
v_gene: TRBV9
CDR3aa: CASSRRGVGTEAFF
CDR3nt: TGTGCCAGCAGCCGCAGGGGTGTAGGGACTGAAGCTTTCTTT

j_gene: TRBJ1-1
abundance: NA
d_gene: NA
v_gene: TRBV5-1
CDR3aa: CASSPGAGNTEAFF
CDR3nt: TGCGCCAGCAGCCCAGGGGCAGGGAACACTGAAGCTTTCTTT

j_gene: TRBJ2-3
abundance: NA
d_gene: TRBD1
v_gene: TRBV6-2/TRBV6-3
CDR3aa: CASSSGQVVLDTQYF
CDR3nt: TGTGCCAGCAGTTCCGGACAGGTTGTTCTCGATACGCAGTATTTT

j_gene: TRBJ1-5
abundance: NA
d_gene: NA
v_gene: TRBV2
CDR3aa: CASQGSSNQPQHF
CDR3nt: TGTGCCTCTCAGGGGAGTAGCAATCAGCCCCAGCATTTT

j_gene: TRBJ2-7
abundance: NA
d_gene: TRBD2
v_gene: TRBV13
CDR3aa: CASSFSGTFLAGESYEQYF
CDR3nt: TGTGCCAGCAGCTTCTCCGGGACATTCCTAGCGGGAGAAAGCTACGAGCAGTACTTC

j_gene: TRBJ2-7
abundance: NA
d_gene: NA
v_gene: TRBV9
CDR3aa: CASSVEQGSEQYF
CDR3nt: TGTGCCAGCAGCGTAGAGCAGGGGTCCGAGCAGTACTTC

j_gene: TRBJ1-6
abundance: NA
d_gene: TRBD1
v_gene: TRBV5-5
CDR3aa: CASSVVPGQDNSPLHF
CDR3nt: TGTGCCAGCAGCGTGGTACCGGGACAGGATAATTCACCCCTCCACTTT

j_gene: TRBJ2-1
abundance: NA
d_gene: TRBD2
v_gene: TRBV6-1
CDR3aa: CASSEFLGLGHGYEQFF
CDR3nt: TGTGCCAGCAGTGAATTTTTAGGACTAGGTCACGGCTATGAGCAGTTCTTC

j_gene: TRBJ1-1
abundance: NA
d_gene: NA
v_gene: TRBV2
CDR3aa: CASSQGPNTEAFF
CDR3nt: TGTGCCAGCAGCCAGGGGCCGAACACTGAAGCTTTCTTT

j_gene: TRBJ1-3
abundance: NA
d_gene: TRBD1
v_gene: TRBV5-1
CDR3aa: CASSIGTVRGNTIYF
CDR3nt: TGCGCCAGCAGCATCGGGACAGTTCGTGGAAACACCATATATTTT

j_gene: TRBJ2-5
abundance: NA
d_gene: TRBD1
v_gene: TRBV28
CDR3aa: CASSSPTGWQETQYF
CDR3nt: TGTGCCAGCAGTTCCCCGACAGGGTGGCAAGAGACCCAGTACTTC

j_gene: TRBJ2-6
abundance: few
d_gene: NA
v_gene: TRBV7-8
CDR3aa: CASNGPRANVLTF
CDR3nt: TGTGCCAGCAATGGGCCAAGGGCCAACGTCCTGACTTTC

j_gene: TRBJ1-2
abundance: NA
d_gene: TRBD1
v_gene: TRBV12-5
CDR3aa: CASGLAGGGYGYTF
CDR3nt: TGTGCTAGTGGTTTGGCAGGGGGCGGCTATGGCTACACCTTC

j_gene: TRBJ1-3
abundance: NA
d_gene: TRBD1
v_gene: TRBV9
CDR3aa: CASSTDRVDGNTIYF
CDR3nt: TGTGCCAGCAGCACGGACAGGGTAGATGGAAACACCATATATTTT

j_gene: TRBJ2-7
abundance: NA
d_gene: TRBD1
v_gene: TRBV5-5
CDR3aa: CASSLEWDRAYEQYF
CDR3nt: TGTGCCAGCAGCTTGGAATGGGACAGGGCCTACGAGCAGTACTTC

j_gene: TRBJ1-1
abundance: NA
d_gene: NA
v_gene: TRBV7-2
CDR3aa: CASSLATTEAFF
CDR3nt: TGTGCCAGCAGCTTAGCGACAACTGAAGCTTTCTTT

j_gene: TRBJ2-7
abundance: NA
d_gene: NA
v_gene: TRBV6-1
CDR3aa: CASSENIQYEQYF
CDR3nt: TGTGCCAGCAGTGAAAACATCCAGTACGAGCAGTACTTC

j_gene: TRBJ2-2
abundance: NA
d_gene: NA
v_gene: TRBV2
CDR3aa: CASSERRGIGELFF
CDR3nt: TGTGCCAGCAGTGAACGGCGGGGCATCGGGGAGCTGTTTTTT